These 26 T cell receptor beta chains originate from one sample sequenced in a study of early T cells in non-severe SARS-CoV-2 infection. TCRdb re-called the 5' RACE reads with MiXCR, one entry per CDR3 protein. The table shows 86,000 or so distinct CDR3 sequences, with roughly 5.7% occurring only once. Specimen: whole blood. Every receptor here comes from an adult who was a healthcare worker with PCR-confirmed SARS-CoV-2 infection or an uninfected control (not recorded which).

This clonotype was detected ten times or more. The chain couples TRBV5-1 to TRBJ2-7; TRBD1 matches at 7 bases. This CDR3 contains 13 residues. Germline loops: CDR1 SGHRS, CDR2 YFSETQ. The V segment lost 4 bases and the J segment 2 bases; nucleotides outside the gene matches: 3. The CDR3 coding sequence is TGCGCCAGCAGCCAGGGACAGACCTACGAGCAGTACTTC. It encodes CASSQGQTYEQYF.

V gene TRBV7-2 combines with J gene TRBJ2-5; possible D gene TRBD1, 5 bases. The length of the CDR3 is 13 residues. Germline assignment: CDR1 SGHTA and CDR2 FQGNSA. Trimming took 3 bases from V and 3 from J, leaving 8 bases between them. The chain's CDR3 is CASSFGQKETQYF. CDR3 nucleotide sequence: TGTGCCAGCAGCTTTGGACAAAAAGAGACCCAGTACTTC.

This CDR3 reads CASSFQWTEAFF. CDR3 in DNA: TGTGCCAGCAGCTTCCAGTGGACTGAAGCTTTCTTT. The chain couples TRBV7-9 to TRBJ1-1; D is ambiguous. Trimming left V 3 bases short and J 5 bases short, with 7 bases between. Per germline, CDR1 SEHNR and CDR2 FQNEAQ (reference sequence). This CDR3 region has 12 residues.

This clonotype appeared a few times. This CDR3 reads CSAERQGLDEQYF. The CDR3 DNA reads TGCAGTGCTGAACGACAGGGCTTGGACGAGCAGTACTTC. The chain has TRBV20-1 and TRBJ2-7, with 7 positions matching TRBD1. The V segment lost 5 bases and the J segment 5 bases; nucleotides outside the gene matches: 9. The CDR3 has 13 residues. The V gene's germline CDR1 is DFQATT and CDR2 SNEGSKA (reference sequence).

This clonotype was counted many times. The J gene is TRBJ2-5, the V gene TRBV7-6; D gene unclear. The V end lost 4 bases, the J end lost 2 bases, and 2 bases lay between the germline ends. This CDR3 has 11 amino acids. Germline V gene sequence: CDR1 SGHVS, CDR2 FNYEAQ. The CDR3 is CASSSQETQYF. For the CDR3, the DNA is TGTGCCAGCAGCTCACAAGAGACCCAGTACTTC.

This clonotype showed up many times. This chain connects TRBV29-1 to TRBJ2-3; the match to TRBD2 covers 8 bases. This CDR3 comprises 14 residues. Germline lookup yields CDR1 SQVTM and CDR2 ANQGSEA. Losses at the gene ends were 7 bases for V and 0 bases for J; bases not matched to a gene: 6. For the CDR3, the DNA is TGCAGCGCCCTTAGCGGGGCCAGCACAGATACGCAGTATTTT. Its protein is CSALSGASTDTQYF.

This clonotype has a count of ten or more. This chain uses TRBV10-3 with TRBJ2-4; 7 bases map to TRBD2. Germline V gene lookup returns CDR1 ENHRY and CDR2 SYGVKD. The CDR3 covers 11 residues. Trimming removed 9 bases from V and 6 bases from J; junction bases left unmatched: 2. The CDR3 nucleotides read TGTGCCATTTCGGGGGGAAACATTCAGTACTTC. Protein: CAISGGNIQYF.

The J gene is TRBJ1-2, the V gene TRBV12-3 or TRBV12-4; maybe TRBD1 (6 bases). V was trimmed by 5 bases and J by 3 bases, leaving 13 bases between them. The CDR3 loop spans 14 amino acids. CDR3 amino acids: CASSPNREHYGYTF. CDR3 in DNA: TGTGCCAGCAGTCCCAACAGGGAGCACTATGGCTACACCTTC.

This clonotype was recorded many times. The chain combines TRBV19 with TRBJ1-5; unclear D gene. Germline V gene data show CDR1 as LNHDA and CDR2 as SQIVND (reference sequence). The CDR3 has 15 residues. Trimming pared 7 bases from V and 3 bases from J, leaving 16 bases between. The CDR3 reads CASKRGSQYNQPQHF. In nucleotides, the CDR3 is TGTGCCAGTAAGCGAGGCAGCCAATACAATCAGCCCCAGCATTTT.

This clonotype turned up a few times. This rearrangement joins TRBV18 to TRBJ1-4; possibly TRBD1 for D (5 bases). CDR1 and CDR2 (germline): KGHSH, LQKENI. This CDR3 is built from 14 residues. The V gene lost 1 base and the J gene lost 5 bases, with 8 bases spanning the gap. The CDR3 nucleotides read TGTGCCAGCTCACCACAGGGGTTCAATGAAAAACTGTTTTTT. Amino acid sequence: CASSPQGFNEKLFF.

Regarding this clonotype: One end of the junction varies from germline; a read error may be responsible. The DNA for the CDR3 is TGCGCCAGCAGTTACGTAGCGGGTTTTCAAGAGACCCAGTACTTC. Protein: CASSYVAGFQETQYF. The chain links TRBV6-2 or TRBV6-3 to TRBJ2-5; 7 nucleotides align to TRBD2. CDR3 size: 15 residues. Germline CDR1 reads MNHEY; CDR2 reads SVGEGT.

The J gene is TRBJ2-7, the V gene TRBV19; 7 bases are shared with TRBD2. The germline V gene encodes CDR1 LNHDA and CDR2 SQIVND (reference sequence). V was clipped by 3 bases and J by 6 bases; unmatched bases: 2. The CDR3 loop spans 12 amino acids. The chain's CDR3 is CASSMGGSEQYF. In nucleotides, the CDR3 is TGTGCCAGTAGTATGGGAGGGTCCGAGCAGTACTTC.

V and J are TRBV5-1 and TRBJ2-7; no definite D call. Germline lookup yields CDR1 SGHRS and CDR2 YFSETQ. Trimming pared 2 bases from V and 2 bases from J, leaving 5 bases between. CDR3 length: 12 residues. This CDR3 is CASSFYPYEQYF. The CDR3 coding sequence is TGCGCCAGCAGCTTTTATCCCTACGAGCAGTACTTC.

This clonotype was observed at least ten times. The CDR3 protein is CASRTVNTEAFF. In DNA, the CDR3 is TGCGCCAGCAGGACGGTTAACACTGAAGCTTTCTTT. The chain uses TRBV10-2 and TRBJ1-1; no firm D call. Deletions cut 6 bases from V and 2 bases from J, with 7 bases between. This CDR3 comprises 12 residues. Germline CDR1 is WSHSY and CDR2 is SAAADI.

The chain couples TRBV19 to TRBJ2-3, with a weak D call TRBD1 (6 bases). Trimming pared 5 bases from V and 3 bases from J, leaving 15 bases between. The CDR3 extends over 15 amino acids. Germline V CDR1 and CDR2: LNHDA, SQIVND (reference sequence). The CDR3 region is CASSLIRGATDTQYF. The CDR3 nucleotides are TGTGCCAGTAGTCTTATCAGGGGCGCGACAGATACGCAGTATTTT. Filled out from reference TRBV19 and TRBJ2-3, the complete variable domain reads DGGITQSPKYLFRKEGQNVTLSCEQNLNHDAMYWYRQDPGQGLRLIYYSQIVNDFQKGDIAEGYSVSREKKESFPLTVTSAQKNPTAFYLCASSLIRGATDTQYFGPGTRLTVL.

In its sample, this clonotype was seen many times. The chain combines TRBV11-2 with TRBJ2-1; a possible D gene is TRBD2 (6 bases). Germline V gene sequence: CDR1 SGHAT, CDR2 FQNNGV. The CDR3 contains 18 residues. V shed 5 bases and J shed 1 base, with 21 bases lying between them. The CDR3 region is CASSPWVGGTSSYNEQFF. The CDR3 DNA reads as TGTGCCAGCAGCCCCTGGGTCGGAGGGACCTCTTCCTACAATGAGCAGTTCTTC.

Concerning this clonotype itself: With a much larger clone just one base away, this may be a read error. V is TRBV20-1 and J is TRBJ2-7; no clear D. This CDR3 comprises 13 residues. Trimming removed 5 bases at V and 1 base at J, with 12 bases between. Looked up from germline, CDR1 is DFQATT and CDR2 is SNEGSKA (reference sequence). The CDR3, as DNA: TGCAGTGCTTTCGGACCGAGATCCTACGAGCAGTACTTC. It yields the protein CSAFGPRSYEQYF.

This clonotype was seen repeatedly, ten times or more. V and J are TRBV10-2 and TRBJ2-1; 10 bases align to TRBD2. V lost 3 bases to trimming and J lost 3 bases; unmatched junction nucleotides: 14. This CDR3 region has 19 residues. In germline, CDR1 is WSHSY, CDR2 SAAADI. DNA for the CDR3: TGCGCCAGCAGTGAACTAGCGGGGTCCCCTCGTCTGGTCTACAATGAGCAGTTCTTC. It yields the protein CASSELAGSPRLVYNEQFF.

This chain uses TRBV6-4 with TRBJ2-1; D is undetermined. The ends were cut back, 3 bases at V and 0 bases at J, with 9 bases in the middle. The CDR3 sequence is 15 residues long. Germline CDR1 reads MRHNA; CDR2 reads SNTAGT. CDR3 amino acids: CASSERPSSYNEQFF. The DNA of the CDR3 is TGTGCCAGCAGTGAGCGACCCAGCTCCTACAATGAGCAGTTCTTC.

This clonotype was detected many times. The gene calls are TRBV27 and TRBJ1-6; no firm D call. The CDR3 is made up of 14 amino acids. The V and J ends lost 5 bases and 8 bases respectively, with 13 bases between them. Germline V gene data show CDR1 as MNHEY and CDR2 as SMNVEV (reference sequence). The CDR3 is CASSPRSSHSPLHF. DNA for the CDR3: TGTGCCAGCAGTCCACGATCAAGCCATTCACCCCTCCACTTT.

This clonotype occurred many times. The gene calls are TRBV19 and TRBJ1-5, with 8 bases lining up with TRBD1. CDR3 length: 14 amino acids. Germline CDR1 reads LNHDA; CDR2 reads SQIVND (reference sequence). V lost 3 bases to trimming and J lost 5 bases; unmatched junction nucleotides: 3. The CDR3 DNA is TGTGCCAGTAGTATGGACAGGGCACATCAGCCCCAGCATTTT. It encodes CASSMDRAHQPQHF.

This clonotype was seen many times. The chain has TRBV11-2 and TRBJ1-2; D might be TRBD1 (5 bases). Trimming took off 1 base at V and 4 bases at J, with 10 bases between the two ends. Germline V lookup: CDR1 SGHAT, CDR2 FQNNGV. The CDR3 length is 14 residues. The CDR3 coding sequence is TGTGCCAGCAGCTTAGGACAGTGGGGCTATGGCTACACCTTC. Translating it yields CASSLGQWGYGYTF.

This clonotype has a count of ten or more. Written as DNA, the CDR3 is TGTGCCAGCAGCCGCGGGGTTGCGGGACAAGAGACCCAGTACTTC. Translating it yields CASSRGVAGQETQYF. V and J are TRBV11-2 and TRBJ2-5; TRBD2 might be the D (6 bases). The CDR3 is 15 residues long. Germline V lookup: CDR1 SGHAT, CDR2 FQNNGV. Trimming removed 5 bases at V and 2 bases at J, with 15 bases between.

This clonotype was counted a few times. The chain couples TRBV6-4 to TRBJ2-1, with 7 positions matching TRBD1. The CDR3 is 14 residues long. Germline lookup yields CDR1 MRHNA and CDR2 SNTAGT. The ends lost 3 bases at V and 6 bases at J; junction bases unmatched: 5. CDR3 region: CASSEVRDSNEQFF. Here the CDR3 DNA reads TGTGCCAGCAGTGAAGTCCGGGACAGCAATGAGCAGTTCTTC.

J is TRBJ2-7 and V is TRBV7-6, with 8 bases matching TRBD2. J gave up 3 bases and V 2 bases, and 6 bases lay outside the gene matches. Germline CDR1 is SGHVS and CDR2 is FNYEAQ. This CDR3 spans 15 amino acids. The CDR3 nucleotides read TGTGCCAGCAGCTTAAGCCCCAGCGGGAGCTACGAGCAGTACTTC. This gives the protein CASSLSPSGSYEQYF.

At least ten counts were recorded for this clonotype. The CDR3, as DNA: TGCAGCCCCCGTTGGAGCAATGAGCAGTTCTTC. It codes for CSPRWSNEQFF. The chain couples TRBV29-1 to TRBJ2-1, with D hard to call. Looked up from germline, CDR1 is SQVTM and CDR2 is ANQGSEA. Trimming pared 8 bases from V and 6 bases from J, leaving 11 bases between. The CDR3 is 11 amino acids.